This entry lists 8 T cell receptor beta chains sequenced from one sample in a study of blood T cell repertoires in COVID-19. The data were produced by immunoSEQ multiplex PCR, yet TCRdb's version contains in-frame clones alone and is incomplete. Of 6,500 to 8,500 clones listed, less than 75% are singletons. The specimen sequenced was peripheral blood. These receptor sequences come from a human donor in a cohort sampled during active COVID-19.

The gene calls are TRBV28 and TRBJ1-2; no clear D gene. V lost 8 bases, J lost 0 bases, and 4 bases lay in between. The CDR3 contains 11 residues. Germline loops: CDR1 MDHEN, CDR2 SYDVKM. The CDR3 loop reads CASGPNYGYTF. For the CDR3, the DNA is TGTGCCAGCGGGCCTAACTATGGCTACACCTTC.

This rearrangement joins TRBV5-6 to TRBJ1-1; D gene ambiguous. Germline CDR1 and CDR2: SGHDT and YYEEEE. The CDR3 totals 13 residues. The ends were cut back, 0 bases at V and 1 base at J, with 4 bases in the middle. The CDR3 here is CASSLAGNTEAFF. The DNA of the CDR3 is TGTGCCAGCAGCTTGGCCGGGAACACTGAAGCTTTCTTT.

This clone appeared once. The chain recombines TRBV28 with TRBJ2-7, with D possibly being TRBD2 (6 bases). This CDR3 contains 15 residues. From germline, CDR1 is MDHEN and CDR2 SYDVKM. V was pared by 3 bases and J by 0 bases, with 12 bases between. The CDR3 spells CASSFWLAPSYEQYF. CDR3 coding DNA: TGTGCCAGCAGTTTTTGGCTAGCGCCCTCCTACGAGCAGTACTTC.

This clone was seen more than once but under ten times. The rearrangement joins TRBV9 to TRBJ1-2, with a tentative D call TRBD1 (5 bases). Germline V CDR1 and CDR2: SGDLS, YYNGEE. V was trimmed by 6 bases and J by 0 bases, leaving 9 bases between them. This CDR3 contains 13 residues. The CDR3 DNA is TGTGCCAGCACCCCGGGGGCTAACTATGGCTACACCTTC. Translating gives CASTPGANYGYTF.

The V gene is TRBV3-1 (or the pseudogene TRBV3-2), the J gene TRBJ1-1; 11 nucleotides match TRBD1. This CDR3 comprises 14 residues. In germline, CDR1 is LGHDT, CDR2 YNNKEL (reference sequence). The V gene end was trimmed by 4 bases and the J gene end by 5 bases; junction bases not matched to a gene: 3. The CDR3 loop is CASSRDRGNTEAFF. CDR3 nucleotides: TGTGCCAGCAGCCGGGACAGGGGGAATACTGAAGCTTTCTTT.

By sample fraction, this clone is medium-sized (0.01 to 0.1%). The gene calls are TRBV10-3 and TRBJ1-1; a possible D gene is TRBD1 (5 bases). This CDR3 is 11 amino acids long. Germline V gene data show CDR1 as ENHRY and CDR2 as SYGVKD. The V and J ends lost 4 bases and 6 bases respectively, with 6 bases between them. The CDR3 nucleotides read TGTGCCATCAGTGCGGGGGCTGAAGCTTTCTTT. Protein: CAISAGAEAFF.

This chain connects TRBV6-5 to TRBJ1-6, with 7 bases matching TRBD1. V trimming: 3 bases; J trimming: 9 bases; junction bases outside the gene matches: 8. Germline V gene lookup returns CDR1 MNHEY and CDR2 SVGAGI. CDR3 length: 15 amino acids. CDR3 sequence: CASSYLGGAPSPLHF. The DNA for the CDR3 is TGTGCCAGCAGTTATTTAGGGGGCGCGCCTTCACCCCTCCACTTT.

This rearrangement joins TRBV25-1 to TRBJ2-7; no clear D. Germline CDR1 is MGHDK and CDR2 is SYGVNS. V was clipped by 2 bases and J by 4 bases, with 3 bases between them. The CDR3 has 11 amino acids. This CDR3 reads CASSERYEQYF. DNA for the CDR3: TGTGCCAGCAGTGAACGGTACGAGCAGTACTTC.